This T cell receptor (beta chain) was identified in a study of blood T cell repertoires in COVID-19. Across the study: Both acute and convalescent COVID-19 samples were obtained from the United States, Italy and Spain. PBMCs, B-cell-depleted T cells, or T cells provided the cDNA or gDNA that made up the material.

This CDR3 comprises 17 residues. Enrolled during active infection, Seattle patients were then followed longitudinally. As processed by the authors: It was from reference gene primer amplification that nucleated cell counts were estimated. Sequencing used immunoSEQ multiplex PCR; TCRdb keeps in-frame clones, though not all of them. That table gives V, J and clone size, and the DNA gave D and trimming. Here the sample spans 150,000 or so clones, 65% to 90% being singletons. Notes on this clone: Other nucleotide sequences in the sample specify the same CDR3.

Sequenced material: peripheral blood. The TCR sequence derives from an older woman with COVID-19, enrolled during active disease. The chain recombines TRBV21-1 with TRBJ1-1. TRBV21-1 is a pseudogene locus. The DNA for the CDR3 is TGTGCCAGCAGCAAAGCGCTTTCGAAACGGGAGAGTACTGAAGCTTTCTTT. As protein: CASSKALSKRESTEAFF.